This TCR gamma chain came from a study of Vδ1+ human thymocytes. Study-wide results and limits: Highly polyclonal TRG and TRD repertoires with Gaussian CDR3 length distributions appeared in thymus.

Alphabeta T cells were depleted, then CD3+ Vdelta1+ Vdelta2- thymocytes were FACS-sorted. Purity of the sorted Vdelta1+ thymocytes ranged from roughly 98% to 99.6%. Extracted RNA was reverse transcribed into cDNA. Multiplex PCR used pooled V-gene forward primers and a constant-region reverse primer to amplify CDR3s. TCRdb re-processed the multiplex PCR reads via CATT. The sample contains about 11,000 gamma-chain clones, roughly two fifths of which appear only once. Germline trimming cut 7 bases from V and 8 bases from J; bases unmatched to any gene: 5. The CDR3 loop spans 10 amino acids. From germline, CDR1 is GITISATS and CDR2 ISYDGTV (reference sequence). This clone was observed a few times. The antigen remains undetermined.

J is TRGJ1 or TRGJ2 and V is TRGV9. The source is a boy in the first two years of life who had congenital heart surgery. Sequencing was done on a sample of Vdelta1+ gamma-delta thymocytes from the thymus. Subset here: FACS-sorted CD3+ TCRalphabeta- TCRVdelta1+ TCRVdelta2- thymocytes. CDR3: CALCSNKKLF. The CDR3 region has the DNA TGTGCCTTGTGCTCTAATAAGAAACTCTTT.